This TCR beta chain emerged from a study of cytomegalovirus exposure and HLA in healthy donors. Points from the study as a whole: Specific recognition of CMV antigens was confirmed in vitro for three chains (all CMV-associated). Rare TCR sequences predominated, though certain public TCRs were found in many donors. Published work reported that the classifier diagnosed cytomegalovirus status with high specificity and sensitivity.

Points on this clone: The antigen is undetermined.

Germline CDR1 is LNHDA and CDR2 is SQIVND (reference sequence). Trimming took 10 bases from V and 1 from J; bases not matched to a gene: 6. The length of the CDR3 is 16 residues. Among the roughly 120 subjects of the validation cohort, separate from the 666-subject first cohort, were the donors. The method was immunoSEQ multiplex PCR; TCRdb's version includes in-frame clones alone and lacks a portion of them. Of more than 90,000 clones detected, around nine tenths appear once; the ten largest clones hold 4% to 5.5%. This chain links TRBV19 with TRBJ2-2; 13 positions agree with TRBD2. Sequencing input: PBMCs. This TCR was recovered from a man aged 18 to 30 in good health and CMV-seropositive. The CDR3 DNA reads as TGTGCCACTCGGACTAGCGGGGGATGGAACACCGGGGAGCTGTTTTTT. Protein: CATRTSGGWNTGELFF.